This TCR beta chain was identified in a study of response to subunit inactivated influenza vaccine. CDR3 length: 16 amino acids. Germline CDR1 and CDR2: SNHLY and FYNNEI. J gave up 5 bases and V 6 bases, and 12 bases lay outside the gene matches. Using its own MiXCR run on the RT-PCR reads, TCRdb lists one record per CDR3 protein. The sample lists about 620,000 distinct CDR3 sequences, about 11% occurring once. Many counts were recorded for this clonotype. This receptor was identified in a man in his fifties or sixties who received an inactivated influenza vaccine. This rearrangement joins TRBV2 to TRBJ2-3; TRBD2 agrees at 9 bases. The sample was PBMCs from blood, taken on the day of vaccination. Written as DNA, the CDR3 is TGTGCCAGCAGCGCCACAACACTGACTAGCGGAGATACGCAGTATTTT. This codes for CASSATTLTSGDTQYF. Variable domain in full (rest from reference TRBV2 and TRBJ2-3): EPEVTQTPSHQVTQMGQEVILRCVPISNHLYFYWYRQILGQKVEFLVSFYNNEISEKSEIFDDQFSVERPDGSNFTLKIRSTKLEDSAMYFCASSATTLTSGDTQYFGPGTRLTVL.